This T cell receptor (beta chain) was identified in a study of monozygotic twins with inflammatory bowel disease. As for this clonotype: The antigen is not known.

TCRdb reworked the 5' RACE reads into one entry per CDR3 protein, no DNA. The data include about 210,000 distinct CDR3 sequences; the top ten clones carry less than 2%. Whole blood served as the source of total RNA, and no T cell sorting took place. Study conclusions and caveats: Differing immunosuppressive treatments may have added variability to patient repertoires. Healthy twins showed more clonotype sharing with others than IBD patients, especially patients with disease activity.

The CDR3 runs 15 residues. Germline V lookup: CDR1 MNHNS, CDR2 SASEGT. The chain links TRBV6-1 to TRBJ1-2; with no DNA, the TCRdb D assignment of TRBD1 cannot be verified. The source is a human donor with ulcerative colitis or Crohn's disease, or a healthy co-twin of an affected twin (not recorded which). The sample was blood. CDR3 protein: CASSQTGGTNYGYTF.